This record concerns one TCR beta chain sequence. The sample originates from a study of PD-L1 blockade in urothelial cancer. Data came from immunoSEQ multiplex PCR; TCRdb stores just in-frame clones and leaves some out. Of about 93,000 clones in the sample, roughly 90% were seen once. Specified time point: pretreatment peripheral blood. Per germline, CDR1 KGHSH and CDR2 LQKENI. V was pared by 3 bases and J by 5 bases, with 4 bases of the junction left unmatched. The length of the CDR3 is 14 residues. The chain links TRBV18 to TRBJ2-5; 9 bases match TRBD2. This sequence was found in a man aged 60 to 75 with urothelial cancer. The sequenced sample was PBMCs, obtained around atezolizumab (anti-PD-L1) treatment. As DNA, the CDR3 is TGTGCCAGCTCACCGCGGACTAGCGTGGAGACCCAGTACTTC. It translates to CASSPRTSVETQYF.